The text below deals with one TCR beta chain. The antigen is undetermined. These data come from a study of T cell responses to AZD1222 COVID-19 vaccine. Findings and caveats of the study: Just a handful of AZD1222 recipients were seropositive at baseline. CD4 TCRs associated with vaccination spanned spike, dominating at 160-218 and 743-854.

V was shortened by 0 bases and J by 2 bases, with 14 bases between the two germline ends. The CDR3 spans 16 residues. Germline V CDR1 and CDR2: SGHKS, YYEKEE (reference sequence). Method: immunoSEQ multiplex PCR; TCRdb's copy keeps in-frame clones and lacks some. This table holds about 120,000 clones, roughly nine tenths found once. The specimen was peripheral blood, collected on day 0 of AZD1222 vaccination. The receptor was isolated from an adult in good health. The V and J genes are TRBV5-5 and TRBJ2-5, with D hard to call. The CDR3 region has the DNA TGTGCCAGCAGCTTGGCGGGCTTACCACCGCAAGAGACCCAGTACTTC. Translated, it gives CASSLAGLPPQETQYF. Drawing the rest from reference TRBV5-5 and TRBJ2-5, the complete variable domain is DAGVTQSPTHLIKTRGQQVTLRCSPISGHKSVSWYQQVLGQGPQFIFQYYEKEERGRGNFPDRFSARQFPNYSSELNVNALLLGDSALYLCASSLAGLPPQETQYFGPGTRLLVL.